The 25 T cell receptor beta chains listed next were all sequenced from one sample in a study of T cells after yellow fever vaccination. TCRdb processed the 5' RACE reads anew with MiXCR; each CDR3 protein has one entry. The sample consists of a few hundred thousand distinct CDR3 sequences, around 9.3% of them appearing once. Specimen: CD4+ T cells sorted from PBMCs, collected 5 days after the yellow fever booster vaccination. The receptors stem from a man between 18 and 29 years old who received the YFV17D yellow fever vaccine.

This clonotype was recorded many times. The chain is built from TRBV9 and TRBJ2-1; D gene unclear. CDR1 is SGDLS, CDR2 YYNGEE, per germline. CDR3 length equals 11 residues. Trimming took off 1 base at V and 10 bases at J, with 6 bases between the two ends. The CDR3 coding sequence is TGTGCCAGCAGCGTAAAAGGCGAGCAGTTCTTC. This encodes CASSVKGEQFF.

A few counts support this clonotype. The chain links TRBV5-1 to TRBJ2-5; 7 bases match TRBD1. The CDR3 sequence is 14 residues long. The junction had 10 bases not matched to a gene; V was cut back by 5 bases and J by 6 bases. Germline CDR1 SGHRS, CDR2 YFSETQ. In DNA, the CDR3 is TGCGCCAGCAGTCTTACAGGGGATGAGAAGACCCAGTACTTC. As protein: CASSLTGDEKTQYF.

This clonotype was detected many times. The chain joins TRBV14 to TRBJ2-5, with TRBD1 matching 11 bases. V lost 1 base, J lost 0 bases, and 4 bases stayed unmatched. The germline gives CDR1 SGHDN, CDR2 FVKESK. The CDR3 consists of 17 residues. The CDR3 DNA reads as TGTGCCAGCAGCCAAGTTTGGACAGGGGGCTACCAAGAGACCCAGTACTTC. This encodes CASSQVWTGGYQETQYF.

This clonotype was detected many times. The rearrangement joins TRBV7-8 to TRBJ2-3, with 10 bases identical to TRBD1. The junction had 9 bases not matched to a gene; V was cut back by 3 bases and J by 6 bases. CDR3 length equals 16 residues. Germline CDR1 reads SGHVS; CDR2 reads FQNEAQ. The CDR3 nucleotides are TGTGCCAGCAGCTTTACCGGGACAGGGGTCCCGGATACGCAGTATTTT. Its protein product is CASSFTGTGVPDTQYF.

This clonotype was detected ten times or more. V is TRBV9 and J is TRBJ2-3, with 10 positions matching TRBD2. V lost 4 bases to trimming and J lost 1 base; unmatched junction nucleotides: 3. This CDR3 has 15 amino acids. Germline CDR1 is SGDLS and CDR2 is YYNGEE. CDR3 nucleotide sequence: TGTGCCAGCAGCCCCACTAGCGGGGGCACAGATACGCAGTATTTT. This sequence encodes CASSPTSGGTDTQYF.

This clonotype was seen more than once but under ten times. V gene TRBV6-6 combines with J gene TRBJ2-3, with 9 bases identical to TRBD2. CDR1 is MNHNY, CDR2 SVGAGI, per germline (reference sequence). CDR3 length: 16 residues. V lost 7 bases to trimming and J lost 2 bases; unmatched junction nucleotides: 10. The CDR3 here is CASNERGAYNTDTQYF. In DNA form, the CDR3 reads TGTGCCAGCAACGAGCGGGGGGCTTATAACACAGATACGCAGTATTTT.

Notes on this clonotype: At one end the junction does not follow the germline gene, possibly because of a read error. V is TRBV20-1 and J is TRBJ2-3; 9 bases align to TRBD2. Germline V lookup: CDR1 DFQATT, CDR2 SNEGSKA (reference sequence). This CDR3 comprises 15 residues. The CDR3 reads CSASSQRGATDTQFF. CDR3 bases: TGCAGTGCTAGTTCTCAGCGGGGGGCAACAGATACGCAGTTTTTT.

In this sample, this clonotype turned up a few times. A junction end diverges from the germline sequence, so it may reflect a read error. The chain couples TRBV9 to TRBJ2-1; D gene uncertain. The CDR3 consists of 15 residues. The germline V gene has CDR1 SGDLS and CDR2 YYNGEE. CDR3 DNA sequence: TGTGCCAGCAGGGTAGACGGTAGCTCCTACAATGAGCAGTTCTTC. It codes for CASRVDGSSYNEQFF.

This clonotype came up many times. The V gene is TRBV7-2, the J gene TRBJ1-4, with a tentative D call TRBD1 (5 bases). Deletions cut 6 bases from V and 6 bases from J, with 20 bases between. The CDR3 contains 16 residues. Germline lookup yields CDR1 SGHTA and CDR2 FQGNSA. In nucleotides, the CDR3 is TGTGCCAGCAGTCTCCTGGGGGGTGCTGTATATGAAAAACTGTTTTTT. Translated: CASSLLGGAVYEKLFF. Together with reference TRBV7-2 and TRBJ1-4, the CDR3 gives the full variable domain: GAGVSQSPSNKVTEKGKDVELRCDPISGHTALYWYRQSLGQGLEFLIYFQGNSAPDKSGLPSDRFSAERTGGSVSTLTIQRTQQEDSAVYLCASSLLGGAVYEKLFFGSGTQLSVL.

This chain uses TRBV12-2 with TRBJ1-2; TRBD1, as called in the table, went unchecked against the DNA. TRBV12-2 is noted as a pseudogene. The length of the CDR3 is 18 residues. This chain's CDR3 is CASRRADLVKGANYGYTF. The CDR3 coding sequence is TGTGCAAGTCGCCGGGCCGATTTGGTTAAGGGGGCGAACTATGGCTACACCTTC.

This clonotype was counted at least ten times. V and J are TRBV6-5 and TRBJ2-5; D may be TRBD2 (5 bases). CDR3 size: 14 residues. Trimming stripped 8 bases from V and 7 bases from J, with 20 bases between. Germline loops: CDR1 MNHEY, CDR2 SVGAGI. The CDR3 DNA is TGTGCCAGCTCCCCAAGACGGGGAAAGAGGACCCAGTACTTC. It yields the protein CASSPRRGKRTQYF.

This clonotype was found a few times. The CDR3 sequence is CASSLAPGQLNNEQFF. The CDR3 DNA is TGCGCCAGCAGCTTGGCCCCAGGACAGCTAAACAATGAGCAGTTCTTC. The chain joins TRBV5-1 to TRBJ2-1; D perhaps matches TRBD1 (6 bases). The CDR3 covers 16 residues. The V gene's germline CDR1 is SGHRS and CDR2 YFSETQ. V was trimmed by 0 bases and J by 5 bases, leaving 15 bases between them.

This clonotype has at least ten counts. This chain uses TRBV28 with TRBJ2-1, with a weak D call TRBD2 (6 bases). The V end lost 9 bases, the J end lost 15 bases, and 18 bases lay between the germline ends. The CDR3 is 11 residues long. CDR1 is MDHEN and CDR2 is SYDVKM in the germline V gene. CDR3 DNA: TGTGCCAGGGGGGGACCCTTAATAGGGTTCTTC. The encoded protein is CARGGPLIGFF.

This clonotype was counted a few times. The chain employs TRBV18 and TRBJ1-1; perhaps TRBD1 as D (6 bases). The germline V gene has CDR1 KGHSH and CDR2 LQKENI. This CDR3 region has 12 residues. V lost 2 bases, J lost 7 bases, and 8 bases lay in between. For the CDR3, the DNA is TGTGCCAGCTCACCAATGACAGGTGAAGCTTTCTTT. Amino acids: CASSPMTGEAFF.

This clonotype has more than one count but fewer than ten. The genes are TRBV20-1 and TRBJ1-2, with TRBD1 matching over 7 bases. CDR3 length equals 15 residues. J was trimmed by 4 bases and V by 7 bases; bases with no gene match: 15. CDR1 and CDR2 from the germline V gene are DFQATT and SNEGSKA (reference sequence). The CDR3 nucleotides read TGCAGTGTTTCCCGCCTCCCAGGGGGACCCTATGGCTACACCTTC. It translates to CSVSRLPGGPYGYTF.

Notes on this clonotype: Just one base apart from a much larger clone, this may be a read error. The chain employs TRBV20-1 and TRBJ2-3, with 9 bases fitting TRBD2. The germline gives CDR1 DFQATT, CDR2 SNEGSKA (reference sequence). The ends lost 5 bases at V and 3 bases at J; junction bases unmatched: 6. The CDR3 has 14 residues. The CDR3 loop reads CSAHLAGSTDTQYF. CDR3 in DNA: TGCAGTGCTCACCTAGCGGGAAGTACAGATACGCAGTATTTT.

This clonotype was seen ten or more times. The J gene is TRBJ2-5, the V gene TRBV4-3, with 7 bases lining up with TRBD1. CDR1 and CDR2 (germline): LGHNA, YSLEER. The CDR3 covers 15 residues. After removal of 0 bases from V and 4 bases from J, the junction contained 5 bases not matched to a gene. CDR3 DNA: TGCGCCAGCAGCCAAGAAGGGACAGAGCTAGAGACCCAGTACTTC. As protein: CASSQEGTELETQYF.

This clonotype was seen ten or more times. This chain joins TRBV5-1 and TRBJ2-7; 10 bases are a match to TRBD1. Germline CDR1 is SGHRS and CDR2 is YFSETQ. This CDR3 has 14 residues. V trimming: 4 bases; J trimming: 4 bases; junction bases outside the gene matches: 5. The CDR3 spells CASSPGTGEYEQYV. The DNA for the CDR3 is TGCGCCAGCAGCCCTGGGACAGGGGAGTACGAGCAGTACGTC.

V and J are TRBV6-2 or TRBV6-3 and TRBJ1-5, with D tentatively TRBD1 (5 bases). The CDR3 contains 15 residues. V lost 5 bases, J lost 5 bases, and 16 bases lay in between. Germline V gene lookup returns CDR1 MNHEY and CDR2 SVGEGT. The CDR3 region is CASSTPQGVDQPQHF. The CDR3 DNA sequence: TGTGCCAGCAGTACCCCCCAAGGGGTTGATCAGCCCCAGCATTTT.

This clonotype has a count of ten or more. J is TRBJ2-6 and V is TRBV12-3 or TRBV12-4, with D uncertain. With 5 bases removed from V and 1 base from J, the gap between germline ends came to 6 bases. The CDR3 sequence is 14 residues long. CDR3 bases: TGTGCCAGCAGTGAGACATCTGGGGCCAACGTCCTGACTTTC. Amino acid sequence: CASSETSGANVLTF.

This clonotype was counted between two and nine times. The CDR3 loop is CASSPTGGVGYTF. In DNA, the CDR3 is TGTGCCAGCAGTCCCACAGGGGGAGTTGGCTACACCTTC. The V and J genes are TRBV6-6 and TRBJ1-2, with 8 bases matching TRBD1. V trimming: 5 bases; J trimming: 7 bases; junction bases outside the gene matches: 6. The CDR3 totals 13 residues. Germline values: CDR1 MNHNY, CDR2 SVGAGI (reference sequence).

This clonotype was counted many times. J is TRBJ2-3 and V is TRBV5-1, with a tentative D call TRBD2 (7 bases). The CDR3 contains 14 residues. Germline CDR1 is SGHRS and CDR2 is YFSETQ. Trimming took 4 bases from V and 5 from J, leaving 14 bases between them. The DNA of the CDR3 is TGCGCCAGCAGCGACCCTAGGGGGGGAGATACGCAGTATTTT. It is translated as CASSDPRGGDTQYF.

The rearrangement links TRBV5-4 to TRBJ2-3; 10 bases agree with TRBD2. Per germline, CDR1 SGHNT and CDR2 YYREEE (reference sequence). The CDR3 is 16 amino acids. V was pared by 0 bases and J by 9 bases, with 10 bases of the junction left unmatched. The CDR3 region is CASSLDPAGGPTTQYF. CDR3 DNA: TGTGCCAGCAGCTTGGATCCAGCGGGGGGGCCAACCACGCAGTATTTT.

In its sample, this clonotype was seen a few times. The gene calls are TRBV5-1 and TRBJ2-7; no clear D. The V gene lost 3 bases and the J gene lost 5 bases, with 12 bases spanning the gap. The CDR3 totals 13 residues. Germline V gene lookup returns CDR1 SGHRS and CDR2 YFSETQ. DNA for the CDR3: TGCGCCAGCAGCTCACCTGGTGGAGACGAGCAGTACTTC. Translating it yields CASSSPGGDEQYF.

This clonotype was detected only a few times. This chain joins TRBV20-1 and TRBJ1-4, with 7 nucleotides matching TRBD1. V lost 2 bases, J lost 0 bases, and 9 bases stayed unmatched. The germline V gene encodes CDR1 DFQATT and CDR2 SNEGSKA (reference sequence). The CDR3 has 17 residues. The CDR3 DNA reads TGCAGTGCTAGACCGCGACAGGGAGGTTCAACTAATGAAAAACTGTTTTTT. Translation: CSARPRQGGSTNEKLFF.